This T cell receptor beta chain was obtained from a study of blood T cell repertoires in COVID-19. Background on the study: COVID-19 samples from acute and convalescent phases originated in the United States, Italy and Spain. T cells, B-cell-depleted T cells, or PBMCs provided the cDNA or gDNA that served as material.

This CDR3 spans 15 amino acids. The V gene end was trimmed by 4 bases and the J gene end by 4 bases; junction bases not matched to a gene: 7. Germline V CDR1 and CDR2: SGHTA, FQGNSA. How the authors handled the data: Estimation of nucleated cell counts relied on the amplification of reference gene primers. Assay used: immunoSEQ multiplex PCR; TCRdb lists only in-frame clones, some missing. That table supplies the V and J calls and clone size; D and trimming were determined from the DNA. The table lists 55,000 to 80,000 clones, about four fifths of them singletons, with about 0.83% in the top ten. The sample comprised peripheral blood. The chain joins TRBV7-2 to TRBJ2-7; the match to TRBD2 covers 10 bases. The clonotype was recovered from an older woman with acute or convalescent COVID-19. The CDR3 nucleotides read TGTGCCAGCAGCTCCCTGAGCGGGAGGGGGTACGAGCAGTACTTC. This codes for CASSSLSGRGYEQYF.